Listed here are 19 T cell receptor beta chains from one sample, sequenced in a study of persistence of HIV-infected CD4 T cells. Stimulation used around 10 ug/mL lysate from CMV-infected fibroblasts. CD40L/CD69 double-negative CD45RO-high memory CD4+ T cells were collected. Sequencing used immunoSEQ version 4 in survey mode. The data were produced by immunoSEQ multiplex PCR, yet TCRdb's version contains in-frame clones alone and is incomplete. Of 48,000 or so clones listed, around 75% are singletons. Their antigens remain unidentified. Specimen: CD4+ T cells sorted from PBMCs after roughly 18-hour stimulation, collected from a patient who received antiretroviral therapy. Source of these receptors: an adult man with HIV who was CMV-seropositive.

The V call is TRBV18, the J call TRBJ2-6; 8 bases match TRBD2. CDR1 KGHSH and CDR2 LQKENI come from the germline V gene. The CDR3 runs 17 residues. V was pared by 3 bases and J by 2 bases, with 6 bases of the junction left unmatched. CDR3 amino acids: CASSPAGGIPGANVLTF. The CDR3 region has the DNA TGTGCCAGCTCACCTGCGGGAGGAATCCCTGGGGCCAACGTCCTGACTTTC.

The chain recombines TRBV18 with TRBJ1-5; possible D gene TRBD1, 6 bases. CDR1 and CDR2 from the germline V gene are KGHSH and LQKENI. The germline V and J ends were trimmed by 3 bases and 3 bases, with 12 bases remaining between them. This CDR3 region has 15 residues. CDR3: CASSPDSKANQPQHF. CDR3 DNA: TGTGCCAGCTCACCGGACAGTAAGGCCAATCAGCCCCAGCATTTT.

The chain has TRBV6-5 and TRBJ1-2; 9 bases are shared with TRBD1. V lost 5 bases and J lost 8; bases outside the gene matches: 9. This CDR3 region has 14 residues. CDR1 and CDR2 (germline): MNHEY, SVGAGI. CDR3 sequence (DNA): TGTGCCAGCAGTCCGGGACAGGGATTTAGCGGCTACACCTTC. This gives the protein CASSPGQGFSGYTF.

This clone was detected only once. This chain joins TRBV10-3 and TRBJ1-1, with TRBD1 matching over 9 bases. The CDR3 totals 13 residues. Trimming at V came to 6 bases and at J to 5 bases, leaving 4 bases not matched to a gene. CDR1 and CDR2 (germline): ENHRY, SYGVKD. DNA for the CDR3: TGTGCCATCAGAACCGACAGGGGGACTGAAGCTTTCTTT. It specifies CAIRTDRGTEAFF.

Relative to its sample, this clone is medium-sized. The J gene is TRBJ2-3, the V gene TRBV10-2, with D perhaps assigned TRBD1 or TRBD2 (5 bases each). The germline V gene has CDR1 WSHSY and CDR2 SAAADI. The V end lost 10 bases, the J end lost 9 bases, and 14 bases lay between the germline ends. CDR3 length equals 11 residues. The CDR3 nucleotides are TGCGCCACCCGGGGCCTGGACACGCAGTATTTT. Translating gives CATRGLDTQYF.

The chain links TRBV30 to TRBJ1-1; no definite D call. CDR3 size: 13 residues. Germline assignment: CDR1 GTSNPN and CDR2 SVGIG (reference sequence). The V and J ends lost 3 bases and 1 base respectively, with 9 bases between them. The CDR3 DNA reads TGTGCCTGGAGGAAAGAGGCGAACACTGAAGCTTTCTTT. This codes for CAWRKEANTEAFF. The entire variable domain, with the rest obtained from reference TRBV30 and TRBJ1-1, is as follows: SQTIHQWPATLVQPVGSPLSLECTVEGTSNPNLYWYRQAAGRGLQLLFYSVGIGQISSEVPQNLSASRPQDRQFILSSKKLLLSDSGFYLCAWRKEANTEAFFGQGTRLTVV.

The rearrangement joins TRBV19 to TRBJ1-5; no firm D call. CDR1 is LNHDA, CDR2 SQIVND, per germline (reference sequence). The CDR3 is 16 residues long. Trimming pared 4 bases from V and 2 bases from J, leaving 15 bases between. The DNA for the CDR3 is TGTGCCAGTAGTACAGGTTACGGAACGGGCAATCAGCCCCAGCATTTT. It is translated as CASSTGYGTGNQPQHF.

V usage is TRBV18 and J usage is TRBJ1-4; D perhaps matches TRBD1 (5 bases). V lost 5 bases to trimming and J lost 5 bases, with 9 bases between them. The CDR3 is 13 amino acids. Per germline, CDR1 KGHSH and CDR2 LQKENI. Here the CDR3 DNA reads TGTGCCAGCTCATCAGGGTCGAATGAAAAACTGTTTTTT. Translating it yields CASSSGSNEKLFF. The entire variable domain, with the rest obtained from reference TRBV18 and TRBJ1-4, is as follows: NAGVMQNPRHLVRRRGQEARLRCSPMKGHSHVYWYRQLPEEGLKFMVYLQKENIIDESGMPKERFSAEFPKEGPSILRIQQVVRGDSAAYFCASSSGSNEKLFFGSGTQLSVL.

V gene TRBV12-3 or TRBV12-4 combines with J gene TRBJ1-5, with D possibly matching TRBD1 (6 bases). The CDR3 is 13 residues long. V lost 7 bases and J lost 4, with 11 bases in between. The CDR3 here is CASIDRFNQPQHF. The CDR3 nucleotides read TGTGCCAGCATTGACAGGTTTAATCAGCCCCAGCATTTT.

This clone was counted once. The chain has TRBV28 and TRBJ2-3, with TRBD1 matching 9 bases. Unmatched junction bases numbered 7, after V lost 5 bases and J lost 1 base. CDR1 MDHEN and CDR2 SYDVKM come from the germline V gene. CDR3 size: 16 residues. The CDR3 reads CASSQVGQGRTDTQYF. In nucleotides, the CDR3 is TGTGCCAGCAGTCAGGTGGGACAGGGTCGCACAGATACGCAGTATTTT.

This clone is a singleton in its sample. The chain's CDR3 is CASSETGKERLYTEAFF. The DNA for the CDR3 is TGTGCCAGCAGTGAAACTGGGAAGGAGAGGCTGTACACTGAAGCTTTCTTT. This chain uses TRBV2 with TRBJ1-1, with D unresolved. This CDR3 has 17 amino acids. The ends were cut back, 2 bases at V and 3 bases at J, with 19 bases in the middle. Germline values: CDR1 SNHLY, CDR2 FYNNEI.

The chain has TRBV30 and TRBJ1-5; D is undetermined. This CDR3 contains 13 residues. The germline gives CDR1 GTSNPN, CDR2 SVGIG (reference sequence). Trimming shortened V by 0 bases and J by 0 bases, and 3 bases separated the two germline ends. CDR3 DNA: TGTGCCTGGAGTGTAGATAGCAATCAGCCCCAGCATTTT. Its protein product is CAWSVDSNQPQHF.

The sample holds a few counts of this clone. Compared with germline, one end of the junction differs, possibly owing to a read error. The rearrangement uses TRBV7-8 and TRBJ1-5; TRBD1 matches 7 bases. The germline gives CDR1 SGHVS, CDR2 FQNEAQ. This CDR3 has 14 amino acids. The CDR3 protein is CASSARDSDIPRDF. CDR3 nucleotide sequence: TGTGCCAGCAGCGCCCGGGACAGTGATATTCCCCGGGATTTT.

The V gene is TRBV27, the J gene TRBJ1-6; a possible D gene is TRBD1 (6 bases). V lost 6 bases and J lost 7, with 13 bases in between. The germline V gene encodes CDR1 MNHEY and CDR2 SMNVEV (reference sequence). The CDR3 spans 14 residues. Here the CDR3 DNA reads TGTGCCAGCAGAACAGGGCTTTGGAATTCACCCCTCCACTTT. It yields the protein CASRTGLWNSPLHF.

This rearrangement joins TRBV6-6 to TRBJ1-2; 9 bases agree with TRBD1. This CDR3 is built from 14 residues. V gave up 5 bases and J gave up 8 bases; unmatched junction bases: 9. Germline lookup yields CDR1 MNHNY and CDR2 SVGAGI (reference sequence). The CDR3 loop reads CASSQSRDRDGYTF. The CDR3 nucleotides read TGTGCCAGCAGTCAGAGCCGGGACAGGGACGGCTACACCTTC.

This clone was seen more than once but under ten times. This chain uses TRBV7-9 with TRBJ2-1; 8 bases map to TRBD2. The germline V gene has CDR1 SEHNR and CDR2 FQNEAQ (reference sequence). V shed 5 bases, J shed 0 bases, and the junction held 6 bases outside the gene matches. The CDR3 extends over 16 amino acids. CDR3 residues: CASSSRAGVSYNEQFF. In nucleotides, the CDR3 is TGTGCCAGCAGCAGCCGAGCGGGGGTCTCCTACAATGAGCAGTTCTTC.

This chain joins TRBV5-4 and TRBJ2-3; 12 positions agree with TRBD2. Germline V gene sequence: CDR1 SGHNT, CDR2 YYREEE (reference sequence). There are 16 residues in the CDR3. Trimming took 3 bases from V and 2 from J; bases not matched to a gene: 4. In DNA, the CDR3 is TGTGCCAGCAGCTCACTAGCGGGGGGAATCACAGATACGCAGTATTTT. Protein: CASSSLAGGITDTQYF.

The chain combines TRBV11-2 with TRBJ1-5; D might be TRBD1 (6 bases). CDR1 and CDR2 from the germline V gene are SGHAT and FQNNGV. V lost 4 bases and J lost 7, with 8 bases in between. The CDR3 is 12 amino acids. The DNA of the CDR3 is TGTGCCAGCAGCTCGGGGACACAGCCCCAGCATTTT. Translating it yields CASSSGTQPQHF. The full variable domain, its missing parts supplied by reference TRBV11-2 and TRBJ1-5, is EAGVAQSPRYKIIEKRQSVAFWCNPISGHATLYWYQQILGQGPKLLIQFQNNGVVDDSQLPKDRFSAERLKGVDSTLKIQPAKLEDSAVYLCASSSGTQPQHFGDGTRLSIL.

The J gene is TRBJ1-1, the V gene TRBV27, with D unclear. Trimming shortened V by 3 bases and J by 0 bases, and 5 bases separated the two germline ends. This CDR3 has 13 amino acids. CDR1 is MNHEY, CDR2 SMNVEV, per germline (reference sequence). The CDR3 nucleotides read TGTGCCAGCAGTTTCGTTGTGAACACTGAAGCTTTCTTT. It translates to CASSFVVNTEAFF.